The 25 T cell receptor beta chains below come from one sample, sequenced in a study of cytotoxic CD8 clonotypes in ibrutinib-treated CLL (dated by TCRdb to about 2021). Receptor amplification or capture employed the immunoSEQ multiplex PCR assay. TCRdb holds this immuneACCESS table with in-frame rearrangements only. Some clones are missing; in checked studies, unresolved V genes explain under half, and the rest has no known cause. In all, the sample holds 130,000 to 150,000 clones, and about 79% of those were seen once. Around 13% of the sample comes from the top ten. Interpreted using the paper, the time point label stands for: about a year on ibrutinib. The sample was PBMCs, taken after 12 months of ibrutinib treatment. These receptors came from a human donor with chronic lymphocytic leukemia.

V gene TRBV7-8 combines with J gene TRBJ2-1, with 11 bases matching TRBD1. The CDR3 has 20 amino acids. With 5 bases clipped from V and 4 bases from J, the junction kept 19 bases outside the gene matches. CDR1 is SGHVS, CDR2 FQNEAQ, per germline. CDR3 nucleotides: TGTGCCAGCAGCGTCGGACAGGGGGCTTGGCGGGATGCGACTTACAATGAGCAGTTCTTC. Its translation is CASSVGQGAWRDATYNEQFF.

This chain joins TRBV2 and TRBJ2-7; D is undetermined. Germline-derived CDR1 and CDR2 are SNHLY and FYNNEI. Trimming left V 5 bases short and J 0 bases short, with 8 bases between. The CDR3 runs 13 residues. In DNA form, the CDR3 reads TGTGCCAGCAGTACCGTATTCTCCTACGAGCAGTACTTC. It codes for CASSTVFSYEQYF.

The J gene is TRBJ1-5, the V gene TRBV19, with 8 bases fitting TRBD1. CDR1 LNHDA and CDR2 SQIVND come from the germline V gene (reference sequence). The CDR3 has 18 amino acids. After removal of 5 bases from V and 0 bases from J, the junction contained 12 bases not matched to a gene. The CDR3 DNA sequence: TGTGCCAGTAGTCCCGTTTATGACAGGGGTTATAGCAATCAGCCCCAGCATTTT. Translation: CASSPVYDRGYSNQPQHF.

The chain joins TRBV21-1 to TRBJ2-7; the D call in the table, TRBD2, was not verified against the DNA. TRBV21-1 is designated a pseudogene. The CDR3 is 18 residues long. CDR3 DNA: TGTGCCAGCAGCAAAGCGTCCGGAGAAAGGACTAGGTTCCACGAGCAGTACTTC. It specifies CASSKASGERTRFHEQYF.

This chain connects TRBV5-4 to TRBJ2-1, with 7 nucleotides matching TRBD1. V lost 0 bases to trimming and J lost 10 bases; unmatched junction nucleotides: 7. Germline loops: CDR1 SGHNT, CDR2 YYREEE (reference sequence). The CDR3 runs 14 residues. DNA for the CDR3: TGTGCCAGCAGCTTGGAGGGGGCTAAGCGCGAGCAGTTCTTC. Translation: CASSLEGAKREQFF.

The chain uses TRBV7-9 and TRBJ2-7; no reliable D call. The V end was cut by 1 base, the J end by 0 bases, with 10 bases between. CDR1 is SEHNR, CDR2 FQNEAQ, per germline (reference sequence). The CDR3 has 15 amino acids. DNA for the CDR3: TGTGCCAGCAGCTTAGAGGGCAGGTCCTCCTACGAGCAGTACTTC. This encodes CASSLEGRSSYEQYF.

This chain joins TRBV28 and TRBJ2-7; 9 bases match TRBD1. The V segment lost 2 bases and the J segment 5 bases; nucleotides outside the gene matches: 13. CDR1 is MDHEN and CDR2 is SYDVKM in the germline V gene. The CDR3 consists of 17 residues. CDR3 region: CASSLRDYRGRRNEQYF. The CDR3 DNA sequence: TGTGCCAGCAGTTTAAGGGATTACAGGGGGCGCAGGAACGAGCAGTACTTC.

For the CDR3, the DNA is TGTGCCATCAGACTGGGCCCAACCGGGACAGGAGTTTATGGCTACACCTTC. It yields the protein CAIRLGPTGTGVYGYTF. This chain links TRBV10-3 with TRBJ1-2, with TRBD1 identical over 8 bases. This CDR3 spans 17 amino acids. CDR1 is ENHRY and CDR2 is SYGVKD in the germline V gene. The J segment lost 5 bases and the V segment lost 6 bases, leaving 17 bases of the junction unmatched.

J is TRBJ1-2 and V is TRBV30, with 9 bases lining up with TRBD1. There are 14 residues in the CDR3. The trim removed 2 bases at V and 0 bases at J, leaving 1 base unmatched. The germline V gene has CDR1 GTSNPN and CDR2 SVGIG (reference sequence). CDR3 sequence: CAWSRDRANYGYTF. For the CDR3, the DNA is TGTGCCTGGAGTCGGGACAGGGCTAACTATGGCTACACCTTC.

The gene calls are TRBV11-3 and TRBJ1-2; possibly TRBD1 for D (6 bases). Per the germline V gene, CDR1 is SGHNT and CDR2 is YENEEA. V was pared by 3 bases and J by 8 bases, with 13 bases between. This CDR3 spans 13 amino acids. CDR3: CASSFSGAKGYTF. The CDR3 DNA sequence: TGTGCCAGCAGCTTTTCGGGGGCGAAGGGCTACACCTTC.

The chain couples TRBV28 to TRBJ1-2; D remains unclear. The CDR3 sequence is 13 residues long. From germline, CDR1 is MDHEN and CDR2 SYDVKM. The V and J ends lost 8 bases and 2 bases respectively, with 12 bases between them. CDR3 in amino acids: CASHSFINYGYTF. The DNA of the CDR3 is TGTGCCAGCCACAGTTTTATAAACTATGGCTACACCTTC.

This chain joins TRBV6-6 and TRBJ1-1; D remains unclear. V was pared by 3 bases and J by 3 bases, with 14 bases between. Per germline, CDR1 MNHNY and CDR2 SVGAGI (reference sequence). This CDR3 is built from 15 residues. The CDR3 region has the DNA TGTGCCAGCAGTTATTCGTACCGCGAGGACACTGAAGCTTTCTTT. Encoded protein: CASSYSYREDTEAFF.

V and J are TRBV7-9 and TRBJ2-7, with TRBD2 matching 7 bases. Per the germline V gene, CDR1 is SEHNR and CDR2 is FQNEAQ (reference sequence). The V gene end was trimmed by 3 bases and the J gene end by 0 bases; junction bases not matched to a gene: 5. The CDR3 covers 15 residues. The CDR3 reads CASSFGAGDSYEQYF. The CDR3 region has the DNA TGTGCCAGCAGCTTCGGTGCGGGAGACTCCTACGAGCAGTACTTC.

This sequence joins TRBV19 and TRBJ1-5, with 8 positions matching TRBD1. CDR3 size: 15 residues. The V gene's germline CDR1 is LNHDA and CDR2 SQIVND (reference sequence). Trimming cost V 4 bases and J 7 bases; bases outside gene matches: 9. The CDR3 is CASSSQTGVEQPQHF. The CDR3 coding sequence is TGTGCCAGTAGTAGCCAGACAGGGGTGGAACAGCCCCAGCATTTT.

For the CDR3, the DNA is TGTGCCAGCTCACAGGGAGGTGGATCTGGCTACACCTTC. Amino acid sequence: CASSQGGGSGYTF. The chain recombines TRBV18 with TRBJ1-2; no reliable D call. The CDR3 is 13 residues long. Trimming took off 4 bases at V and 7 bases at J, with 13 bases between the two ends. The germline V gene has CDR1 KGHSH and CDR2 LQKENI.

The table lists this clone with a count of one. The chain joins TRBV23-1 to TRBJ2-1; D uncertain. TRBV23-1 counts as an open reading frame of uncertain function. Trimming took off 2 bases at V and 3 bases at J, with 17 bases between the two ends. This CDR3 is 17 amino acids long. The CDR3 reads CASSQISVPHRYNEQFF. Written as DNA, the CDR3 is TGCGCCAGCAGTCAAATTTCAGTCCCTCACCGCTACAATGAGCAGTTCTTC.

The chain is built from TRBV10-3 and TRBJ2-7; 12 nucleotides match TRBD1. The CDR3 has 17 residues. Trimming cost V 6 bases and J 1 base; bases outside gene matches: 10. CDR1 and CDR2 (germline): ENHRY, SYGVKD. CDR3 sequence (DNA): TGTGCCATCAGGGGGACAGGGGGCGTTTCTACTTCCTACGAGCAGTACTTC. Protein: CAIRGTGGVSTSYEQYF.

The CDR3 region has the DNA TGTGCCAGCCTCGGAGATAGCAATCAGCCCCAGCATTTT. Its protein is CASLGDSNQPQHF. The V and J genes are TRBV2 and TRBJ1-5, with D hard to call. The germline V gene has CDR1 SNHLY and CDR2 FYNNEI. V shed 8 bases and J shed 0 bases, with 8 bases lying between them. CDR3 size: 13 residues.

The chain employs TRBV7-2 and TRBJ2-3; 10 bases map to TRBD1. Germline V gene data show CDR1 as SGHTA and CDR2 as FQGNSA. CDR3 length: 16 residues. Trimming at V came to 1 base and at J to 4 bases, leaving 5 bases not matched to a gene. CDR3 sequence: CASSLVWTGGADTQYF. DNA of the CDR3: TGTGCCAGCAGCTTAGTTTGGACAGGGGGAGCAGATACGCAGTATTTT.

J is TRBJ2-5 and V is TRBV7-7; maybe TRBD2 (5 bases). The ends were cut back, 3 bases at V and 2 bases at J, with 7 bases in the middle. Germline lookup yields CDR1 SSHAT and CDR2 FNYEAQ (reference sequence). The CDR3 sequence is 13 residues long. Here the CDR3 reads CASSLQRQETQYF. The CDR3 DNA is TGTGCCAGCAGCTTGCAGCGGCAAGAGACCCAGTACTTC.

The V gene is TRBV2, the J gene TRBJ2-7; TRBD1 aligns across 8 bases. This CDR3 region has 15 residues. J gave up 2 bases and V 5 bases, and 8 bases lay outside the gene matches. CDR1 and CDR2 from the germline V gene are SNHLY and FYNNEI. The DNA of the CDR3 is TGTGCCAGCAGTTCATCCGGGACAGGCCCCTACGAGCAGTACTTC. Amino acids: CASSSSGTGPYEQYF.

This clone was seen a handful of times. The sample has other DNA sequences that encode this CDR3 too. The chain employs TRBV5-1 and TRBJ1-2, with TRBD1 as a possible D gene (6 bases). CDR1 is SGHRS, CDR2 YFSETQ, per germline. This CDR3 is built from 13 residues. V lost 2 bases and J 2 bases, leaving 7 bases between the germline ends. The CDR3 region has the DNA TGCGCCAGCAGCTTCCAGGGGAACTATGGCTACACCTTC. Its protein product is CASSFQGNYGYTF.

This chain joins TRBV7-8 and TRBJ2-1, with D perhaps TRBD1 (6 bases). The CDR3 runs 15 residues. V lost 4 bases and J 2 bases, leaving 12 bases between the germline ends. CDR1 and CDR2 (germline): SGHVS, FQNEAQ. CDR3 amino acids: CASSWGLAPYNEQFF. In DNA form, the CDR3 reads TGTGCCAGCAGCTGGGGGCTGGCCCCCTACAATGAGCAGTTCTTC.

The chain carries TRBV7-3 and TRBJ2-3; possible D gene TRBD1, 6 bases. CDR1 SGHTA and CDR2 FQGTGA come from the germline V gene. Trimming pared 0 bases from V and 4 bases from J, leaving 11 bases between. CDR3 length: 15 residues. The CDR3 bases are TGTGCCAGCAGCTTAACACAGGGTCGGTCAGATACGCAGTATTTT. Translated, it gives CASSLTQGRSDTQYF. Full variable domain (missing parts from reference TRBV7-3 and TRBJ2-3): GAGVSQTPSNKVTEKGKYVELRCDPISGHTALYWYRQSLGQGPEFLIYFQGTGAADDSGLPNDRFFAVRPEGSVSTLKIQRTERGDSAVYLCASSLTQGRSDTQYFGPGTRLTVL.

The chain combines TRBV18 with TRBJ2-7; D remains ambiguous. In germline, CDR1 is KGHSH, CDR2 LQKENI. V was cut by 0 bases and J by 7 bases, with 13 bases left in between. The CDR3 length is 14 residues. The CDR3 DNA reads TGTGCCAGCTCACCACCAGCTTCGCTGGGTGAGCAGTACTTC. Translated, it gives CASSPPASLGEQYF.